The count of the clone carrying this TCR beta chain is one. Antigen unknown. These data come from a study of cytomegalovirus exposure and HLA in healthy donors. Whole-study findings and limits: Three CMV-associated chains were confirmed in vitro to be specific for CMV antigens. Available immune exposure information covered CMV serostatus only.

The CDR3 is made up of 14 amino acids. With 2 bases clipped from V and 1 base from J, the junction kept 4 bases outside the gene matches. Germline lookup yields CDR1 SQVTM and CDR2 ANQGSEA. In the PCR, 60 Vbeta and 13 Jbeta primers were used. Clones were read by immunoSEQ multiplex PCR, and TCRdb kept only the in-frame ones, dropping some. The repertoire holds over 200,000 clones, with approximately 80% as singletons. The sequence was collected from a male donor in good health and CMV-seronegative. Sequenced: PBMCs. This chain links TRBV29-1 with TRBJ2-7; 8 bases match TRBD1. CDR3 nucleotides: TGCAGCGTTGAAATTGACAGGGGTTCCTACGAGCAGTACTTC. This codes for CSVEIDRGSYEQYF.